The rows below give T cell receptor beta chains drawn from one sample of a study of early T cells in non-severe SARS-CoV-2 infection. TCRdb re-derived calls from the 5' RACE reads in MiXCR, one entry per CDR3 protein. In the table there are 25,000 to 35,000 distinct CDR3 sequences, under 6% of which are singletons. Sequencing was done on a sample of whole blood. These TCRs come from an adult who was a healthcare worker with PCR-confirmed SARS-CoV-2 infection or an uninfected control (not recorded which). The CDR3 runs from the conserved cysteine through the conserved F or W. Each record gives: clone size, D gene, J gene, V gene, CDR3 DNA, CDR3 protein. D genes are given only for firm matches. A clone size is listed for some rows: how often the clone was seen (once, few, many), or a class if it is expanded.

-	-	TRBJ2-1	TRBV7-2	TGTGCCAGCAGCTTAAGGTCCCTGGGTTACAATGAGCAGTTCTTC	CASSLRSLGYNEQFF
many	-	TRBJ1-1	TRBV7-2	TGTGCCAGCAGCCCCAACGGGGGTTTGGACACTGAAGCTTTCTTT	CASSPNGGLDTEAFF
-	-	TRBJ2-4	TRBV11-2	TGTGCCAGCAGCCGGTCAGGGGTTACCAAAAACATTCAGTACTTC	CASSRSGVTKNIQYF
many	TRBD1	TRBJ2-7	TRBV7-9	TGTGCCAGCAGCTACAACAGGGGGCAGGAAGAGCAGTACTTC	CASSYNRGQEEQYF
few	-	TRBJ2-1	TRBV2	TGTGCCAGCAGTGCCTTCCAGGGTAATGAGCAGTTCTTC	CASSAFQGNEQFF
few	TRBD2	TRBJ2-1	TRBV29-1	TGCAGCGTTGATTGGTCTAGCGGGGGGCGGACGCAGTTCTTC	CSVDWSSGGRTQFF
many	TRBD1	TRBJ2-2	TRBV11-2	TGTGCCAGCAGCCCGGGGACAGGCACCGGGGAGCTGTTTTTT	CASSPGTGTGELFF
few	-	TRBJ2-7	TRBV6-5	TGTGCCAGCAGGAGGGCGAGACTCTCCTACGAGCAGTACTTC	CASRRARLSYEQYF
-	TRBD2	TRBJ2-5	TRBV7-2	TGTGCCAGCGGGGGACCGCGGGGGAGAGAGACCCAGTACTTC	CASGGPRGRETQYF
-	-	TRBJ2-1	TRBV7-9	TGTGCCAGCAGCTTAGTGACACATTACAATGAGCAGTTCTTC	CASSLVTHYNEQFF
few	-	TRBJ2-1	TRBV2	TGTGCCAGCACCCAGATGGGGGGGGGCCAGAATGAGCAGTTCTTC	CASTQMGGGQNEQFF
-	TRBD2	TRBJ2-7	TRBV6-5	TGTGCCAGCAGTTACCGGTCGGGAGGGCACGAGCAGTACTTC	CASSYRSGGHEQYF
many	-	TRBJ2-3	TRBV10-3	TGTGCCATCTCAGCGGGTACAACCACAGATACGCAGTATTTT	CAISAGTTTDTQYF
many	-	TRBJ2-3	TRBV5-1	TGCGCCAGCAGCTTGGACGGAAATACGCAGTATTTT	CASSLDGNTQYF
many	TRBD2	TRBJ2-7	TRBV7-9	TGTGCCAGCAGCCAACTAGCGGGAGTAGGAGAGCAGTACTTC	CASSQLAGVGEQYF
few	-	TRBJ1-3	TRBV7-8	TGTGCCAGCAGCTTAAACCAGGGTCCCTCCTCTGGAAACACCATATATTTT	CASSLNQGPSSGNTIYF
few	-	TRBJ2-3	TRBV19	TGTGCCAGTAGTATAGTCGCGGTCGGCGGAGGCATCACAGATACGCAGTATTTT	CASSIVAVGGGITDTQYF
few	-	TRBJ1-5	TRBV2	TGTGCCAGCAGTTCACAGGTGACGAATCAGCCCCAGCATTTT	CASSSQVTNQPQHF
many	-	TRBJ1-5	TRBV7-9	TGTGCCAGCAGCGAAGGACACCTCAATCAGCCCCAGCATTTT	CASSEGHLNQPQHF
few	-	TRBJ1-2	TRBV6-2/TRBV6-3	TGTGCCAGCCGGGGACTGAACTATGGCTACACCTTC	CASRGLNYGYTF
many	-	TRBJ2-3	TRBV12-3/TRBV12-4	TGTGCCAGCAGTTCCACAGATACGCAGTATTTT	CASSSTDTQYF
many	TRBD1	TRBJ1-1	TRBV12-3/TRBV12-4	TGTGCCAGCAGGGGTTGGGGACAGGGAGGCATCATGAACACTGAAGCTTTCTTT	CASRGWGQGGIMNTEAFF
many	TRBD1	TRBJ1-2	TRBV13	TGTGCCAGCAGCTTTGGGGACAGGGGGGATATAGACTATGGCTACACCTTC	CASSFGDRGDIDYGYTF
many	-	TRBJ1-1	TRBV29-1	TGCAGCGTTGAAAAGGGGACTAGGGCTGAAGCTTTCTTT	CSVEKGTRAEAFF
many	-	TRBJ2-6	TRBV9	TGTGCCAGCAGCGTAGCTTACCGTGCCGGGGCCAACGTCCTGACTTTC	CASSVAYRAGANVLTF
few	-	TRBJ2-3	TRBV5-4	TGTGCCAGCAGCTTGGCCGCGGCCCGCACGCAGTATTTT	CASSLAAARTQYF
few	-	TRBJ1-1	TRBV27	TGTGCCAGCAGTCGACAGCACTCGAACACTGAAGCTTTCTTT	CASSRQHSNTEAFF
few	TRBD1	TRBJ2-1	TRBV30	TGTGCCTGGAGTTGGGGGACAGTTGCCAACAATGAGCAGTTCTTC	CAWSWGTVANNEQFF
many	-	TRBJ2-3	TRBV30	TGTGCCTGGAAGGGTCCAGGAACGGATACGCAGTATTTT	CAWKGPGTDTQYF
many	TRBD1	TRBJ1-6	TRBV6-2/TRBV6-3	TGTGCCAGCAGTTACTCACCGGGACAGACCTATAATTCACCCCTCCACTTT	CASSYSPGQTYNSPLHF
many	-	TRBJ2-5	TRBV12-5	TGTGCTAGTGGTTTGAAGGAGGCGGTCCAAGAGACCCAGTACTTC	CASGLKEAVQETQYF
many	TRBD1	TRBJ2-7	TRBV12-5	TGTGCTAGTGGTTTGGGATCCGGGACAGGGAGGTACGAGCAGTACTTC	CASGLGSGTGRYEQYF
many	-	TRBJ2-2	TRBV11-2	TGTGCCAGCAGCCGAGGACTTGGGAGAGTCACCGGGGAGCTGTTTTTT	CASSRGLGRVTGELFF
many	-	TRBJ2-7	TRBV2	TGTGCCAGCAGCAAGTCCCGAGAAGGAGAGCAGTACTTC	CASSKSREGEQYF
few	TRBD2	TRBJ2-5	TRBV6-2/TRBV6-3	TGTGCCAGCAGTTACCTACTAGCGGGGTCAGAGACCCAGTACTTC	CASSYLLAGSETQYF
many	-	TRBJ2-3	TRBV2	TGTGCCAGCAGTGAATTAACGAGCCAGAGCACAGATACGCAGTATTTT	CASSELTSQSTDTQYF
few	-	TRBJ1-4	TRBV6-5	TGTGCCAGCAGTTACTCGACGTCACCCGGGGAAAAACTGTTTTTT	CASSYSTSPGEKLFF
-	-	TRBJ2-7	TRBV13	TGTGCCAGCAGCTTTCAGGGGTACTCCTACGAGCAGTACTTC	CASSFQGYSYEQYF
-	TRBD1	TRBJ1-6	TRBV28	TGTGCCAGCAGTCCCACGGACAGGGGGCTCAATTCACCCCTCCACTTT	CASSPTDRGLNSPLHF
-	TRBD2	TRBJ2-1	TRBV20-1	TGCAGTTCTCCGGGACTAGCGGGAGCGAACAATGAGCAGTTCTTC	CSSPGLAGANNEQFF
many	-	TRBJ2-1	TRBV20-1	TGCAGTGCTCATTGGACGTCTGAGCAGTTCTTC	CSAHWTSEQFF
many	-	TRBJ2-7	TRBV21-1	TGTGCCAGCATCCGGACAGGGGGGGCCTACGAGCAGTACTTC	CASIRTGGAYEQYF
few	TRBD2	TRBJ2-1	TRBV4-3	TGCGCCAGCAGCCCTAGCGGGGGGCCCTACAATGAGCAGTTCTTC	CASSPSGGPYNEQFF
few	-	TRBJ2-2	TRBV27	TGTGCCAGCACCATGACTAGTCACACCGGGGAGCTGTTTTTT	CASTMTSHTGELFF
few	TRBD2	TRBJ2-3	TRBV30	TGTGCCTGGAGTGTACTTGAGCGGGGGGGCCGGAGAGATACGCAGTATTTT	CAWSVLERGGRRDTQYF
-	TRBD1	TRBJ1-6	TRBV28	TGTGCCAGCACCACCCCGGGACAGGGTGTTTCACCCCTCCACTTT	CASTTPGQGVSPLHF
-	TRBD2	TRBJ2-2	TRBV12-3/TRBV12-4	TGTGCCAGCAGTTTAGAGTCGGGAGGACCCGGGGAGCTGTTTTTT	CASSLESGGPGELFF
many	TRBD2	TRBJ2-1	TRBV7-8	TGTGCCAGCAGCTGGGCCCGGGGGGGCCCGGCGAATGAGCAGTTCTTC	CASSWARGGPANEQFF